This T cell receptor (beta chain) was retrieved from a study of blood T cell repertoires in COVID-19 (dated by TCRdb to about 2020). For the study in its entirety: Samples from collaborators originated in the United States, Italy and Spain and spanned both the acute and convalescent phases of COVID-19. The prospective study material was composed of cDNA or gDNA derived from T cells, B-cell-depleted T cells, or PBMCs. Where available, HLA class I and class II types were taken from metadata supplied by the sample provider and were not determined by assay-based typing. The repertoires were made available in a free public database intended to serve as a resource for research on the immune response to SARS-CoV-2. Deeply sampled blood TCRbeta repertoires from subjects exposed to, actively infected with, or recovered from COVID-19 were included in the dataset. The samples were drawn from the first 160 participants of the ongoing ImmuneRACE study and from about 1,200 subjects provided by 6 global collaborators. A de-identified subject ID, COVID-19 status, age in years and sex were almost always included in the sample metadata.

Reading the germline V gene (reference sequence) gives CDR1 LNHDA and CDR2 SQIVND. There are 13 amino acids in the CDR3, from cysteine to phenylalanine inclusive. CDR3 DNA is the only sequence kept; it has 39 bases, read in frame from the first base. V is cut by 6 bases and J by 1 base, and the space between the germline ends is 9 bases. TCRbeta CDR3 regions were amplified from genomic DNA using the immunoSEQ Assay, a bias-controlled multiplex PCR. The authors' analysis ran thus. The number of nucleated cells in each sample was estimated from the amplification of reference gene primers within the assay. To quantify the absolute abundance of each unique TCRbeta CDR3 rearrangement, sequence reads were collapsed and filtered. For each sample, productive Simpson clonality was calculated as the square root of Simpson's diversity index over productive rearrangements. TCRdb provides this immuneACCESS table in a form limited to in-frame rearrangements. Some clones are lacking; in checked studies, under half of them reflect an unresolved V gene, and why the rest are absent is not known. That table furnishes V, J and clone size, whereas the DNA furnished D and trimming. The sample profile shows about 190,000 clones; roughly four fifths of them were found once. The top ten clones comprise roughly 14% of the sample.

A second Seattle source provided samples from volunteer blood donors who had recovered from COVID-19. The collaborating institutions used their own protocols to collect whole blood in K2EDTA tubes. For TCRbeta analysis, collaborator samples were shipped as frozen whole blood, as isolated PBMCs, or as DNA extracted from either sample type. The study at large found these results: The quantity of clinical and demographic metadata differed by source and by participant and was supplied without curation.

Notes on this clone: This clone's antigen is unknown. No base-level quality is on record; no much larger clone is a single base apart.

What was sequenced was peripheral blood. The TCR originated in a man aged 50 to 60 who had recovered from COVID-19. In this chain, TRBV19 is recombined with TRBJ1-1; a weak D assignment points to TRBD1 (5 bases agree). The DNA reads as follows: TGTGCCAGTAGACGCGACAGGAACACTGAAGCTTTCTTT. It codes for CASRRDRNTEAFF. This CDR3, with the reference TRBV19 and TRBJ1-1 proteins standing in past its ends, gives the full variable domain DGGITQSPKYLFRKEGQNVTLSCEQNLNHDAMYWYRQDPGQGLRLIYYSQIVNDFQKGDIAEGYSVSREKKESFPLTVTSAQKNPTAFYLCASRRDRNTEAFFGQGTRLTVV.